The entry below gives a single T cell receptor beta chain sequence along with its context. Its cognate antigen is unknown. This specimen belongs to a study of long-term antiretroviral therapy in people with HIV. Study-wide findings and caveats: Clones expanded before ART dominated the repertoire at all time points. Diversity rose after ART but stayed below transplant donor controls.

Treatment for all HIV-infected participants took place in the United States. Each specimen consisted of about 0.9-11 million cryopreserved PBMC prior to extraction of DNA. There are 17 residues in the CDR3. Looked up from germline, CDR1 is LNHDA and CDR2 is SQIVND (reference sequence). V lost 3 bases and J lost 1, with 18 bases in between. A v3.0 immunoSEQ assay was performed at survey level. The method was immunoSEQ multiplex PCR; TCRdb's version includes in-frame clones alone and lacks a portion of them. The table records more than 20,000 clones, roughly 85% of them present only once. This receptor was taken from a man aged 40-49 years with HIV. The sample consisted of unsorted PBMCs, taken 2.3 years after starting antiretroviral therapy. The chain couples TRBV19 to TRBJ1-1; D perhaps matches TRBD1 (5 bases). The CDR3 DNA is TGTGCCAGTAGTATGGGGGGGACCCCTGGGAAGAACACTGAAGCTTTCTTT. This sequence encodes CASSMGGTPGKNTEAFF.